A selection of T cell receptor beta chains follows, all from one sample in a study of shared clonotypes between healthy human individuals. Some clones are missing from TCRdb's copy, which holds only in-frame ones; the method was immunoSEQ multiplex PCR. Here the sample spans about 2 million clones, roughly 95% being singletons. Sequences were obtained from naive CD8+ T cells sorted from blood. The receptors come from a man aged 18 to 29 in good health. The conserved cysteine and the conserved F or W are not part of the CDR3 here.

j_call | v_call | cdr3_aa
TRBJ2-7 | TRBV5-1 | ASSWGQGEVEQY
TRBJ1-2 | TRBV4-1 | ASSQGSGGNYGYT
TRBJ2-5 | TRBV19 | ASTGTLGLKTQY
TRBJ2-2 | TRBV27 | ASTLGGGVGELF
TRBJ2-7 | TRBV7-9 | ASSSTESGRYEQY
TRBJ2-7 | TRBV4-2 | ASSQEGPPGEQY
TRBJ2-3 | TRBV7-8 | ASSPSLRLEMTDTQY
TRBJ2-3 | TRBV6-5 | ASSYSWQGGTDTQY
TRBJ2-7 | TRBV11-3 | ASSLGTTGIEEQY
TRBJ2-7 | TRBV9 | ASSVTGTDEQY
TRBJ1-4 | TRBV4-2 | ASSPRVVDRGINEKLF
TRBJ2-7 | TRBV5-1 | ASSLSQGVFYEQY
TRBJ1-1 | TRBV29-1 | SVEGGVDAF
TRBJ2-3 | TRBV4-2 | ASSQDSQGLDTQY
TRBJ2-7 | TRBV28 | ASSLYPGTLNYEQY
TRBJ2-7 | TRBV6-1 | ATSQGSYEQY
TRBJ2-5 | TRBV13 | ASSLGLAGGAAETQY
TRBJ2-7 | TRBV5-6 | ASSWDRTYEQY
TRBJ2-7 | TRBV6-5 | ASSYGQGAYEQY
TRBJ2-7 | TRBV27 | ASSPKGGSGSLPYEQY
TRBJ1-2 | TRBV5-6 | ASSFQYGYT
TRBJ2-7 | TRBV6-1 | ASSEARGLSSYEQY
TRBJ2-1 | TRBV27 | ASSLITAGGVSDNEQF
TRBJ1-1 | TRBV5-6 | ASSLVRETEAF
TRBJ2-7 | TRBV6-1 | ASSEAVSGGTYEQY
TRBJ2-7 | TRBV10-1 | ASSGPPDYEQY
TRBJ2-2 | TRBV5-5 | ASSWVATSPGELF
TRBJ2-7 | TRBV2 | ASSEGVTSGDEQY
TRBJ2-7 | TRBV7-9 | ASSSRTGYEQY
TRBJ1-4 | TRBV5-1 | ASSRQDEKLF
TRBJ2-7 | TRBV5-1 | ASSLVRDSYEQY
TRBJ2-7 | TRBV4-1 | ASSQGWDRTYEQY
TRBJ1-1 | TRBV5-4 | ASSSRREANTEAF
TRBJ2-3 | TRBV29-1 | SVETWAGERTDTQY
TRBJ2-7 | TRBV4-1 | ASSQEKGIGSYEQY
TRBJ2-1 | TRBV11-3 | ASSFSTSGGYNEQF
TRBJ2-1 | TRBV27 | ASSLAGGLNEQF